One and the same sample provided the 2 T cell receptor beta chains below, sequenced in a study of cytomegalovirus exposure and HLA in healthy donors. 60 Vbeta and 13 Jbeta primers were used in PCR. Clones were sequenced by immunoSEQ multiplex PCR, and TCRdb holds only the in-frame ones, with some missing. The sample carries over 75,000 clones, roughly nine tenths recorded once. The specimen sequenced was PBMCs. The receptor set was obtained from a man younger than 45 in good health and CMV-seropositive.

The rearrangement uses TRBV6-1 and TRBJ1-2; D may be TRBD1 (6 bases). The V gene lost 6 bases and the J gene lost 3 bases, with 17 bases spanning the gap. The CDR3 is made up of 15 amino acids. Germline CDR1 and CDR2: MNHNS and SASEGT. The CDR3 region is CASSARQARDYGYTF. The CDR3 nucleotides are TGTGCCAGCAGCGCCCGACAGGCGAGGGACTATGGCTACACCTTC.

This clone was seen just once. The rearrangement links TRBV11-2 to TRBJ2-7; possibly TRBD2 for D (7 bases). The CDR3 length is 17 residues. V dropped 1 base and J dropped 2 bases, with 18 bases sitting between them. Germline loops: CDR1 SGHAT, CDR2 FQNNGV. The CDR3 DNA follows: TGTGCCAGCAGCTTAGGTCGGGGGGCGACACCCCCCTACGAGCAGTACTTC. This gives the protein CASSLGRGATPPYEQYF.